The next 32 T cell receptor beta chains were all read from a single sample in a study of regulatory T cells in long-lasting Graves disease. As to time point: newly diagnosed GD, antithyroid drugs for less than 3 months. The TCR library used RNA extracted from PBMCs. Construction of TCR beta libraries relied on iRepertoire HTBI primers and on Arm-PCR targeting CDR3 regions. TCRdb re-derived calls from the multiplex PCR reads in MiXCR, one entry per CDR3 protein. The sample carries hundreds of thousands of distinct CDR3 sequences, less than 20% recorded once. Here the sequenced sample was peripheral blood mononuclear cells (PBMCs), taken at new diagnosis, from a patient treated with antithyroid drugs. All receptors come from a female donor with Graves disease.

This clonotype was seen at least ten times. The chain carries TRBV20-1 and TRBJ1-4; D unresolved. The germline gives CDR1 DFQATT, CDR2 SNEGSKA (reference sequence). The ends were cut back, 0 bases at V and 8 bases at J, with 13 bases in the middle. This CDR3 is built from 14 residues. CDR3 sequence (DNA): TGCAGTGCTAGAGATCGGCACATTGAGGAAAAACTGTTTTTT. This encodes CSARDRHIEEKLFF.

V and J are TRBV7-2 and TRBJ1-2; D gene uncertain. The CDR3 is made up of 12 amino acids. With 5 bases removed from V and 3 bases from J, the gap between germline ends came to 7 bases. Germline CDR1 SGHTA, CDR2 FQGNSA. The CDR3 DNA reads as TGTGCCAGCAGCCTCCCGGACTATGGCTACACCTTC. It yields the protein CASSLPDYGYTF.

This clonotype has at least ten counts. The chain couples TRBV11-2 to TRBJ2-7, with D perhaps TRBD1 (6 bases). The CDR3 is made up of 15 amino acids. V gave up 1 base and J gave up 2 bases, with 12 bases separating them. Germline lookup yields CDR1 SGHAT and CDR2 FQNNGV. The CDR3 here is CASSLVRGAAYEQYF. CDR3 bases: TGTGCCAGCAGCTTAGTCAGGGGAGCAGCCTACGAGCAGTACTTC.

Turning to this clonotype: Relative to the germline gene, one junction end is altered; a read error may explain this. The rearrangement links TRBV19 to TRBJ2-1; D is undetermined. Germline V gene sequence: CDR1 LNHDA, CDR2 SQIVND (reference sequence). The CDR3 contains 8 residues. DNA of the CDR3: TGTGCCAGTAGTTACAAGTACTTC. It yields the protein CASSYKYF.

This clonotype was found many times. This chain links TRBV20-1 with TRBJ2-3; 8 nucleotides align to TRBD2. Germline assignment: CDR1 DFQATT and CDR2 SNEGSKA (reference sequence). V lost 3 bases to trimming and J lost 6 bases; unmatched junction nucleotides: 26. CDR3 size: 20 residues. The CDR3 region is CSASSTGGWFRAHTFDTQYF. Written as DNA, the CDR3 is TGCAGTGCTAGCTCCACGGGAGGGTGGTTCCGAGCCCACACATTTGATACGCAGTATTTT.

This clonotype appeared many times. The chain recombines TRBV20-1 with TRBJ2-1; D is unclear. The germline V gene has CDR1 DFQATT and CDR2 SNEGSKA (reference sequence). The CDR3 extends over 11 amino acids. V lost 8 bases and J lost 9, with 14 bases in between. The CDR3 region has the DNA TGCAGTCTCCGGCGCGTGAGTGAGCAGTTCTTC. It is translated as CSLRRVSEQFF.

This chain uses TRBV28 with TRBJ1-1; D is undetermined. V lost 3 bases to trimming and J lost 0 bases, with 8 bases between them. The CDR3 loop spans 14 amino acids. Germline CDR1 and CDR2: MDHEN and SYDVKM. The CDR3 here is CASSFPSLNTEAFF. As DNA, the CDR3 is TGTGCCAGCAGTTTCCCGTCCCTGAACACTGAAGCTTTCTTT.

This clonotype has at least ten counts. The J gene is TRBJ2-3, the V gene TRBV7-9; 9 positions agree with TRBD2. CDR1 SEHNR and CDR2 FQNEAQ come from the germline V gene (reference sequence). The junction had 14 bases not matched to a gene; V was cut back by 6 bases and J by 4 bases. The CDR3 spans 17 residues. As DNA, the CDR3 is TGTGCCAGCAGGCCCCGTTCTAGCGGGATCGTTCCAGATACGCAGTATTTT. Its protein is CASRPRSSGIVPDTQYF. The full variable domain, completed using reference TRBV7-9 and TRBJ2-3, is DTGVSQNPRHKITKRGQNVTFRCDPISEHNRLYWYRQTLGQGPEFLTYFQNEAQLEKSRLLSDRFSAERPKGSFSTLEIQRTEQGDSAMYLCASRPRSSGIVPDTQYFGPGTRLTVL.

The gene calls are TRBV19 and TRBJ2-4, with TRBD1 matching 9 bases. V lost 5 bases to trimming and J lost 10 bases; unmatched junction nucleotides: 6. This CDR3 spans 13 amino acids. CDR1 is LNHDA, CDR2 SQIVND, per germline (reference sequence). The CDR3 coding sequence is TGTGCCAGTAGTTTAACGGGACAGGGAATTCAGTACTTC. Amino acids: CASSLTGQGIQYF.

This clonotype was recorded at least ten times. The chain recombines TRBV20-1 with TRBJ1-4; possible D gene TRBD1, 6 bases. The germline CDR1 and CDR2 sequences are DFQATT and SNEGSKA (reference sequence). V dropped 1 base and J dropped 8 bases, with 17 bases sitting between them. The CDR3 has 15 residues. CDR3 residues: CSARVWTDEGEKLFF. DNA of the CDR3: TGCAGTGCTAGAGTGTGGACAGATGAAGGCGAAAAACTGTTTTTT.

V gene TRBV3-1 combines with J gene TRBJ1-1; D may be TRBD1 (5 bases). V was pared by 1 base and J by 11 bases, with 14 bases between. The CDR3 is 13 residues long. Germline V gives CDR1 LGHDT, CDR2 YNNKEL (reference sequence). DNA for the CDR3: TGTGCCAGCAGCCAAGTGATAGACAGTGACGCTTTCTTT. Its protein product is CASSQVIDSDAFF.

This clonotype was seen many times. This chain connects TRBV28 to TRBJ1-3; unclear D gene. Trimming stripped 7 bases from V and 2 bases from J, with 9 bases between. The CDR3 extends over 13 amino acids. Per the germline V gene, CDR1 is MDHEN and CDR2 is SYDVKM. The CDR3 DNA sequence: TGTGCCAGCACGCGTGGGCCTGGAAACACCATATATTTT. As protein: CASTRGPGNTIYF.

Ten or more counts support this clonotype. The V gene is TRBV5-1, the J gene TRBJ1-1, with D uncertain. Trimming left V 2 bases short and J 6 bases short, with 17 bases between. CDR1 is SGHRS, CDR2 YFSETQ, per germline. This CDR3 region has 15 residues. CDR3 residues: CASSFSGYSLSEAFF. The CDR3 bases are TGCGCCAGCAGCTTCTCAGGTTACAGTTTATCTGAAGCTTTCTTT.

This clonotype has at least ten counts. The V call is TRBV7-3, the J call TRBJ2-7, with D tentatively TRBD2 (6 bases). Germline CDR1 SGHTA, CDR2 FQGTGA. The CDR3 is made up of 17 amino acids. Trimming shortened V by 2 bases and J by 6 bases, and 23 bases separated the two germline ends. The CDR3 DNA follows: TGTGCCAGCAGCTTATTAGGACGGAGGGGCTTTGGGGCCGAGCAGTACTTC. Translated: CASSLLGRRGFGAEQYF.

In its sample, this clonotype was seen a few times. V usage is TRBV11-2 and J usage is TRBJ1-3; 9 bases map to TRBD1. Germline assignment: CDR1 SGHAT and CDR2 FQNNGV. V was clipped by 3 bases and J by 2 bases; unmatched bases: 2. The CDR3 length is 15 residues. CDR3 in DNA: TGTGCCAGCAGCTTTTGGACAGGGGCTGGAAACACCATATATTTT. The encoded protein is CASSFWTGAGNTIYF.

This clonotype turned up a few times. This chain uses TRBV6-2 or TRBV6-3 with TRBJ2-1, with D unclear. The V gene lost 2 bases and the J gene lost 13 bases, with 9 bases spanning the gap. Germline lookup yields CDR1 MNHEY and CDR2 SVGEGT. There are 11 residues in the CDR3. In DNA, the CDR3 is TGTGCCAGCAGTTACAATCTAGTTCAGTTCTTC. This sequence encodes CASSYNLVQFF.

The chain employs TRBV11-2 and TRBJ2-3; TRBD2 is a possible D gene (5 bases). Between the trimmed V and J ends, which lost 4 bases and 0 bases, there was a span of 11 bases. Germline CDR1 reads SGHAT; CDR2 reads FQNNGV. This CDR3 is 15 amino acids long. The CDR3 loop is CASSSGLLSTDTQYF. The CDR3, as DNA: TGTGCCAGCAGCTCCGGACTCCTCAGCACAGATACGCAGTATTTT.

This clonotype came up many times. The chain combines TRBV7-2 with TRBJ1-5; D is perhaps TRBD1 (6 bases). The CDR3 has 14 residues. V shed 4 bases and J shed 7 bases, with 14 bases lying between them. Germline CDR1 reads SGHTA; CDR2 reads FQGNSA. This chain's CDR3 is CASSSRGWRQPQHF. As DNA, the CDR3 is TGTGCCAGCAGCTCCAGGGGATGGAGGCAGCCCCAGCATTTT.

As for this clonotype: At one of its ends the junction is not consistent with the germline gene, which may arise from a read error. This chain joins TRBV7-9 and TRBJ2-1; D call uncertain. The germline V gene encodes CDR1 SEHNR and CDR2 FQNEAQ (reference sequence). CDR3 size: 14 residues. Here the CDR3 DNA reads TGTGTCAGCAGCTCGGACGGTCCGCGTTTTGAGCAGTTCTTC. Translated: CVSSSDGPRFEQFF.

This clonotype was seen repeatedly, ten times or more. The rearrangement uses TRBV7-2 and TRBJ2-5; 10 nucleotides agree with TRBD2. CDR3 length equals 14 residues. With V trimmed by 2 bases and J by 3 bases, 0 bases remained unmatched. Germline values: CDR1 SGHTA, CDR2 FQGNSA. The CDR3 nucleotides are TGTGCCAGCAGCTTAACTAGCGGGGAAGAGACCCAGTACTTC. Its protein product is CASSLTSGEETQYF.

This clonotype has at least ten counts. This sequence joins TRBV11-2 and TRBJ2-5, with D possibly TRBD2 on 6 matching bases. Looked up from germline, CDR1 is SGHAT and CDR2 is FQNNGV. Trimming left V 4 bases short and J 3 bases short, with 24 bases between. The CDR3 spans 18 residues. Here the CDR3 DNA reads TGTGCCAGCAGCTCCCCCCTCCGGGGAGCGGGCAGGAAAGAGACCCAGTACTTC. Translated, it gives CASSSPLRGAGRKETQYF.

The CDR3 reads CASSSPDGFTDTQYF. The CDR3 nucleotides read TGTGCCAGCAGTTCACCTGACGGCTTCACAGATACGCAGTATTTT. The chain employs TRBV27 and TRBJ2-3, with D unclear. Germline loops: CDR1 MNHEY, CDR2 SMNVEV (reference sequence). The CDR3 has 15 residues. The V end was cut by 4 bases, the J end by 2 bases, with 13 bases between.

In this sample, this clonotype turned up a few times. V and J are TRBV20-1 and TRBJ1-4; D call uncertain. This CDR3 region has 15 residues. V lost 6 bases and J lost 3, with 17 bases in between. Germline CDR1 is DFQATT and CDR2 is SNEGSKA (reference sequence). The CDR3 sequence is CSAPSDGSANEKLFF. For the CDR3, the DNA is TGCAGTGCCCCCTCCGACGGGTCTGCTAATGAAAAACTGTTTTTT.

This clonotype came up many times. J is TRBJ2-3 and V is TRBV7-3; perhaps TRBD1 as D (5 bases). Trimming left V 4 bases short and J 1 base short, with 9 bases between. Germline values: CDR1 SGHTA, CDR2 FQGTGA. The CDR3 consists of 14 residues. CDR3 sequence reads: CASSSRVGTDTQYF. CDR3 coding DNA: TGTGCCAGCAGCTCCAGGGTCGGCACAGATACGCAGTATTTT.

This clonotype was observed at least ten times. The chain is built from TRBV27 and TRBJ2-5; D is tentatively TRBD1 or TRBD2 (6 bases each). V was cut by 5 bases and J by 5 bases, with 15 bases left in between. CDR3 length: 14 residues. The germline CDR1 and CDR2 sequences are MNHEY and SMNVEV (reference sequence). The CDR3 region is CASSLRTGAETQYF. CDR3 nucleotides: TGTGCCAGCAGTCTTCGGACGGGGGCGGAGACCCAGTACTTC.

This chain links TRBV5-6 with TRBJ2-5, with D perhaps assigned TRBD1 or TRBD2 (5 bases each). CDR3 length equals 15 residues. With 1 base removed from V and 5 bases from J, the gap between germline ends came to 15 bases. CDR1 and CDR2 (germline): SGHDT, YYEEEE. The CDR3 DNA reads as TGTGCCAGCAGCTTGCCTCCGGGACCTCGGGAGACCCAGTACTTC. It yields the protein CASSLPPGPRETQYF.

This clonotype has ten or more counts. The rearrangement uses TRBV28 and TRBJ2-7, with D possibly matching TRBD1 (6 bases). V was clipped by 7 bases and J by 4 bases, with 20 bases between them. CDR3 size: 15 residues. Germline loops: CDR1 MDHEN, CDR2 SYDVKM. The CDR3 loop reads CASIKPGHRNYEQYF. The CDR3 DNA follows: TGTGCCAGCATCAAACCGGGACACCGAAATTACGAGCAGTACTTC.

This clonotype has just one count. A far larger clone differs by one base, so this is likely a read error. This chain joins TRBV7-2 and TRBJ2-4; a weak D match, TRBD2 (5 bases). TRBJ2-1 matches the DNA end more closely, so the J call is doubtful. Looked up from germline, CDR1 is SGHTA and CDR2 is FQGNSA. This CDR3 is 14 amino acids long. CDR3 DNA sequence: TGTGCCAGCAGCTTATCTAGCCCGAAACGGACCCAGTTCTTC. Encoded protein: CASSLSSPKRTQFF.

This clonotype has a count of ten or more. The chain has TRBV28 and TRBJ1-2; D is uncertain. The germline V and J ends were trimmed by 9 bases and 7 bases, with 15 bases remaining between them. The CDR3 is made up of 12 amino acids. Germline CDR1 and CDR2: MDHEN and SYDVKM. CDR3 amino acids: CASGPARGGYTF. CDR3 nucleotides: TGTGCCAGTGGCCCAGCTCGCGGTGGCTACACCTTC.

V gene TRBV2 combines with J gene TRBJ2-3; no reliable D call. CDR1 and CDR2 from the germline V gene are SNHLY and FYNNEI. The CDR3 spans 10 residues. Between the trimmed V and J ends, which lost 8 bases and 7 bases, there was a span of 7 bases. CDR3 sequence reads: CASLGYTQYF. CDR3 bases: TGTGCCAGCTTGGGTTATACGCAGTATTTT.

As for this clonotype: This may arise from a read error, as a much more abundant clone is one base away. V is TRBV6-9 and J is TRBJ2-7, with a weak D call TRBD2 (5 bases). The germline V gene encodes CDR1 MNHGY and CDR2 SVAAGI. V was cut by 8 bases and J by 0 bases, with 14 bases left in between. The CDR3 runs 14 residues. In nucleotides, the CDR3 is TGTGCCAGCGGTTCCAGCGGCAGCTCCTACGAGCAGTACTTC. This sequence encodes CASGSSGSSYEQYF.

The sample holds many counts of this clonotype. V gene TRBV11-2 combines with J gene TRBJ2-3; 10 nucleotides align to TRBD2. CDR1 and CDR2 from the germline V gene are SGHAT and FQNNGV. This CDR3 region has 15 residues. The trim removed 7 bases at V and 8 bases at J, leaving 12 bases unmatched. The CDR3, as DNA: TGTGCCAGCACCAGTCTAGCGGGAGCAGGGGGTACGCAGTATTTT. This codes for CASTSLAGAGGTQYF.